This T cell receptor beta chain was found in a study of blood T cell repertoires in COVID-19. The CDR3 is made up of 14 amino acids. Germline V gene data show CDR1 as LGHNA and CDR2 as YNFKEQ. Trimming removed 1 base from V and 5 bases from J, with 11 bases in between. Assay: immunoSEQ multiplex PCR; the TCRdb copy retains only in-frame clones and omits some. The sample carries fewer than 250,000 clones, around four fifths recorded once. The clonotype originates from a man aged 55 to 70 with COVID-19, enrolled during active disease. The sequencing input was peripheral blood. The V and J genes are TRBV4-2 and TRBJ1-1; perhaps TRBD1 as D (5 bases). In DNA form, the CDR3 reads TGTGCCAGCAGCCAAGTTCGGGGGGGAACTGAAGCTTTCTTT. Its protein is CASSQVRGGTEAFF.